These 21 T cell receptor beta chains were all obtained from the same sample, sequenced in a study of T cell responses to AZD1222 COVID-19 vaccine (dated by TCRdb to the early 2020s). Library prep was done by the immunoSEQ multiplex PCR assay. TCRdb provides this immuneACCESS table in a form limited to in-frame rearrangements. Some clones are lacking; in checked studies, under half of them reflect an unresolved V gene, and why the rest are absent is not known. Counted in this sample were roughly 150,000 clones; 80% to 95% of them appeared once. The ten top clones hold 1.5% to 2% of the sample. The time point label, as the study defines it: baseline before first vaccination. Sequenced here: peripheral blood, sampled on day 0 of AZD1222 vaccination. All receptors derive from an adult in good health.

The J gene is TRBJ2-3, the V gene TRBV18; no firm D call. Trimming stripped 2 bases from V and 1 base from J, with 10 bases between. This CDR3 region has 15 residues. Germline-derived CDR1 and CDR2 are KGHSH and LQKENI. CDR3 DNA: TGTGCCAGCTCACCAGGGTTCGAAGGCACAGATACGCAGTATTTT. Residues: CASSPGFEGTDTQYF.

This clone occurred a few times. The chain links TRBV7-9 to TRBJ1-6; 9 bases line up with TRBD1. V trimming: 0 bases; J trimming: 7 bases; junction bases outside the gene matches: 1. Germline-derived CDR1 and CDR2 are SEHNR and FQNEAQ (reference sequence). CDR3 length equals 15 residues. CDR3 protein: CASSLAGTGNSPLHF. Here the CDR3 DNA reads TGTGCCAGCAGCTTAGCCGGGACAGGGAATTCACCCCTCCACTTT. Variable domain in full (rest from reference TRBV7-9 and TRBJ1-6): DTGVSQNPRHKITKRGQNVTFRCDPISEHNRLYWYRQTLGQGPEFLTYFQNEAQLEKSRLLSDRFSAERPKGSFSTLEIQRTEQGDSAMYLCASSLAGTGNSPLHFGNGTRLTVT.

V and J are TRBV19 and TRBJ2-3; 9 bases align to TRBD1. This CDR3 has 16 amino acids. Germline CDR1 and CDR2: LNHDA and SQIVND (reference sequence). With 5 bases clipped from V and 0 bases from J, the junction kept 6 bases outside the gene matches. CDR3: CASSVGTGLSTDTQYF. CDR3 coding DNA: TGTGCCAGTAGTGTCGGGACAGGGCTTAGCACAGATACGCAGTATTTT.

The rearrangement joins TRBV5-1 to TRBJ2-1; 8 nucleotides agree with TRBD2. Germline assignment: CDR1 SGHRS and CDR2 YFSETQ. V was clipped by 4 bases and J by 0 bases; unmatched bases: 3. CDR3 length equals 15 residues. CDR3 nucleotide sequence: TGCGCCAGCAGCATCGGACTAGCCTCCTACAATGAGCAGTTCTTC. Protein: CASSIGLASYNEQFF.

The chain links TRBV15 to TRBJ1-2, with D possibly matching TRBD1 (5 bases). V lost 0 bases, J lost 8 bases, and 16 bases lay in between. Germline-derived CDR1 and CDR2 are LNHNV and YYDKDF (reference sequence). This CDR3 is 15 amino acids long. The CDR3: CATSRDRWVRDGYTF. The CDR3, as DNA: TGTGCCACCAGCAGAGATAGGTGGGTCAGGGACGGCTACACCTTC.

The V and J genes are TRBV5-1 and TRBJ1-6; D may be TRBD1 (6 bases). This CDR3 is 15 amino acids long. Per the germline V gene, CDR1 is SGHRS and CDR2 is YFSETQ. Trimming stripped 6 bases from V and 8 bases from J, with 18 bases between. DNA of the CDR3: TGCGCCAGCACCACACAGGGTATGAGTGATTCACCCCTCCACTTT. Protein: CASTTQGMSDSPLHF.

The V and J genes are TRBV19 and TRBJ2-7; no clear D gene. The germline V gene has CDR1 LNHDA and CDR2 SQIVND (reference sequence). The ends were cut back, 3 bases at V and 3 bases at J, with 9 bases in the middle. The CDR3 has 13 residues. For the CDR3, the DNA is TGTGCCAGTAGTATGAGGCAGAACTACGAGCAGTACTTC. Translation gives CASSMRQNYEQYF.

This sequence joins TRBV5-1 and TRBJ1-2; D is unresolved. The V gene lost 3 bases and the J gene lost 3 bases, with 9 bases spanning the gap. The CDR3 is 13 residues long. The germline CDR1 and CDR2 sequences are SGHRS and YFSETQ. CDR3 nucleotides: TGCGCCAGCAGCTCCGCAAGGGACTATGGCTACACCTTC. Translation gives CASSSARDYGYTF. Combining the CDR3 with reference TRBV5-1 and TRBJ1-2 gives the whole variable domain KAGVTQTPRYLIKTRGQQVTLSCSPISGHRSVSWYQQTPGQGLQFLFEYFSETQRNKGNFPGRFSGRQFSNSRSEMNVSTLELGDSALYLCASSSARDYGYTFGSGTRLTVV.

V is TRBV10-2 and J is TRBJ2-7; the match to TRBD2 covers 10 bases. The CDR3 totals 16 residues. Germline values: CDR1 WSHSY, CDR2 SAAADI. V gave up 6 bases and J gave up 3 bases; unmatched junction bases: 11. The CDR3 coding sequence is TGCGCCAGCAGCGACGATTCTAGCGGGAGATACTACGAGCAGTACTTC. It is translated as CASSDDSSGRYYEQYF.

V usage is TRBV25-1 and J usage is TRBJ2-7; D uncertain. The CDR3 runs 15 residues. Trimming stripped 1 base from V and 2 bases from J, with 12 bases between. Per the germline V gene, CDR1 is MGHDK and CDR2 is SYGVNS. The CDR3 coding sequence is TGTGCCAGCAGTGAATCCGGGTTGGTAGCCTACGAGCAGTACTTC. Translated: CASSESGLVAYEQYF.

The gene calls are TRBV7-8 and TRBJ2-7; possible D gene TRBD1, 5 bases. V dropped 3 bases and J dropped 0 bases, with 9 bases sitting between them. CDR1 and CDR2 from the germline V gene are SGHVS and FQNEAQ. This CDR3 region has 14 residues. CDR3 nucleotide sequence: TGTGCCAGCAGCTTTCAGGGATTCTCCTACGAGCAGTACTTC. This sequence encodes CASSFQGFSYEQYF.

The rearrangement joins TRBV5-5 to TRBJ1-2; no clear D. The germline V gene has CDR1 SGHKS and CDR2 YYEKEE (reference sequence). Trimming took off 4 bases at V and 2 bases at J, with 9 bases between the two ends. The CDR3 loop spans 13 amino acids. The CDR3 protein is CASSPTWNYGYTF. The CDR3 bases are TGTGCCAGCAGCCCCACGTGGAACTATGGCTACACCTTC.

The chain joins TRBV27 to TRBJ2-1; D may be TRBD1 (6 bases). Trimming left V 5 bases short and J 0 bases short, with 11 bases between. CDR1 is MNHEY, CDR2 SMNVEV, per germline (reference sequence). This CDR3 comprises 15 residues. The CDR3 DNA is TGTGCCAGCAGTAGGACAGCGAGCTCCTACAATGAGCAGTTCTTC. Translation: CASSRTASSYNEQFF.

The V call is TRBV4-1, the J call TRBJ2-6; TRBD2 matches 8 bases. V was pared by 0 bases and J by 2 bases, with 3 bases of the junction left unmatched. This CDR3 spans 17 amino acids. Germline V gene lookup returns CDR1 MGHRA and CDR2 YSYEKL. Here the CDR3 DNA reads TGCGCCAGCAGCCAAGACCCCGGGGGGGCTGGGGCCAACGTCCTGACTTTC. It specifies CASSQDPGGAGANVLTF.

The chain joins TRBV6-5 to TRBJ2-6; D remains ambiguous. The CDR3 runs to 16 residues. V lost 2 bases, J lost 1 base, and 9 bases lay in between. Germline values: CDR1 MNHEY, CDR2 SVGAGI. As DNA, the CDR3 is TGTGCCAGCAGTTACACGACCCTTTCTGGGGCCAACGTCCTGACTTTC. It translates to CASSYTTLSGANVLTF.

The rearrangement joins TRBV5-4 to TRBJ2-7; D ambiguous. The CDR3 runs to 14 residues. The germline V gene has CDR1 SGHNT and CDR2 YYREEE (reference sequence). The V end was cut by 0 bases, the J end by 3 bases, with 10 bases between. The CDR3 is CASSLGATLYEQYF. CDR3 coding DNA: TGTGCCAGCAGCTTGGGGGCTACCCTCTACGAGCAGTACTTC.

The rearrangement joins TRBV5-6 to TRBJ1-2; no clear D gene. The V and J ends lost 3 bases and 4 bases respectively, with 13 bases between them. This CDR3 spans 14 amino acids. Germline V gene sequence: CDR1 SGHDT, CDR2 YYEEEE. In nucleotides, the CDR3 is TGTGCCAGCAGCTCCCCCTCTCCCCCCTATGGCTACACCTTC. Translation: CASSSPSPPYGYTF.

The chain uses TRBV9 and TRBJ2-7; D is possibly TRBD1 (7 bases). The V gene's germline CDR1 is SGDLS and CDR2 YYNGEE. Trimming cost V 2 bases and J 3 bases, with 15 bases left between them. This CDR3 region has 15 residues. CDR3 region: CASSVSAGQYYEQYF. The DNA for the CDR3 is TGTGCCAGCAGCGTTAGCGCGGGACAGTACTACGAGCAGTACTTC.

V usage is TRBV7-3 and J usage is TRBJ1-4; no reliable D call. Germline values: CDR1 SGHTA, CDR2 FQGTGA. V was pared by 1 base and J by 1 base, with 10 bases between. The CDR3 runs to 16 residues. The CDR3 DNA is TGTGCCAGCAGCTTAAGGTCCCGAGGAACTAATGAAAAACTGTTTTTT. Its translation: CASSLRSRGTNEKLFF.

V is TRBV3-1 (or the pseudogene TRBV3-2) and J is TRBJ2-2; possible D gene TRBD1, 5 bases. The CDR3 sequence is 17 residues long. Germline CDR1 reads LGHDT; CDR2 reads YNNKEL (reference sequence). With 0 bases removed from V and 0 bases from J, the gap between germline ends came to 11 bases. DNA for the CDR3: TGTGCCAGCAGCCAAGAGGATCACAGGTCGAACACCGGGGAGCTGTTTTTT. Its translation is CASSQEDHRSNTGELFF.

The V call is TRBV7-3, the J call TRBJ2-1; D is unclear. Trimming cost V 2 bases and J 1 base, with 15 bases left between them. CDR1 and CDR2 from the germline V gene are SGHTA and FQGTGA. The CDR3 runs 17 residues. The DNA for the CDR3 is TGTGCCAGCAGCTTACTCCCCCCGGGCGGTTCCTACAATGAGCAGTTCTTC. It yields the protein CASSLLPPGGSYNEQFF.